A selection of T cell receptor beta chains follows, all from one sample in a study of T cells in localized non-small cell lung cancer. Generated by immunoSEQ multiplex PCR, the TCRdb table keeps only in-frame clones and is missing some. This table holds 45,000 to 60,000 clones, roughly 85% found once. Sequencing used peripheral blood, obtained before any cancer treatment. Every receptor here comes from a woman aged 40-75 years with stage I lung adenocarcinoma. CDR3s include the opening cysteine and the closing phenylalanine or tryptophan. Each record gives: CDR3 protein, V gene, J gene, CDR3 length.

CDR3 protein: CASSIVGVGTEAFF
V gene: TRBV19
J gene: TRBJ1-1
CDR3 length: 14

CDR3 protein: CASTYGDRWTAADTQYF
V gene: TRBV2
J gene: TRBJ2-3
CDR3 length: 17

CDR3 protein: CASSLSLTGDSTNEKLFF
V gene: TRBV7-3
J gene: TRBJ1-4
CDR3 length: 18

CDR3 protein: CASGRGQGIYEQYF
V gene: TRBV6-1
J gene: TRBJ2-7
CDR3 length: 14

CDR3 protein: CASSLGQVMTYEQYF
V gene: TRBV5-8
J gene: -
CDR3 length: 15

CDR3 protein: CASSTYRDSHTEAFF
V gene: TRBV27
J gene: TRBJ1-1
CDR3 length: 15

CDR3 protein: CASSERQGNQQPQHF
V gene: TRBV2
J gene: TRBJ1-5
CDR3 length: 15

CDR3 protein: CASSPQGANQPQHF
V gene: TRBV19
J gene: TRBJ1-5
CDR3 length: 14

CDR3 protein: CASSYGGAIYF
V gene: TRBV6-6
J gene: TRBJ1-3
CDR3 length: 11

CDR3 protein: CASSLGGQANEQFF
V gene: TRBV5-1
J gene: TRBJ2-1
CDR3 length: 14

CDR3 protein: CASSTTGGNSPLHF
V gene: TRBV19
J gene: TRBJ1-6
CDR3 length: 14

CDR3 protein: CASSLSGHSYNEQFF
V gene: TRBV7-3
J gene: TRBJ2-1
CDR3 length: 15

CDR3 protein: CASSGLSKDRFYGYTF
V gene: TRBV7-9
J gene: TRBJ1-2
CDR3 length: 16

CDR3 protein: CASSVDGGEAFF
V gene: TRBV9
J gene: TRBJ1-1
CDR3 length: 12

CDR3 protein: CASSLGHSYEQYF
V gene: TRBV5-1
J gene: TRBJ2-7
CDR3 length: 13

CDR3 protein: CAWSQNSGGASYNEQFF
V gene: TRBV30
J gene: TRBJ2-1
CDR3 length: 17

CDR3 protein: CSVEPRYNYGYTF
V gene: TRBV29-1
J gene: TRBJ1-2
CDR3 length: 13

CDR3 protein: CAWTKSSRGYGYTF
V gene: TRBV30
J gene: TRBJ1-2
CDR3 length: 14

CDR3 protein: CASSFGGRGYTF
V gene: TRBV28
J gene: TRBJ1-2
CDR3 length: 12

CDR3 protein: CASSRDSANTEAFF
V gene: TRBV7-2
J gene: TRBJ1-1
CDR3 length: 14

CDR3 protein: CASSLVQGVKEKLFF
V gene: TRBV5-6
J gene: TRBJ1-4
CDR3 length: 15

CDR3 protein: CASSPFNEQFF
V gene: TRBV7-2
J gene: TRBJ2-1
CDR3 length: 11

CDR3 protein: CASRGLAGTDTQYF
V gene: TRBV19
J gene: TRBJ2-3
CDR3 length: 14

CDR3 protein: CAWVAGGGETQYF
V gene: TRBV30
J gene: TRBJ2-5
CDR3 length: 13

CDR3 protein: CASSQDGARRDEQFF
V gene: TRBV4-3
J gene: TRBJ2-1
CDR3 length: 15

CDR3 protein: CASSKMGQGAGELFF
V gene: TRBV4-3
J gene: TRBJ2-2
CDR3 length: 15

CDR3 protein: CASTQGPGSEQYF
V gene: TRBV6-5
J gene: TRBJ2-7
CDR3 length: 13

CDR3 protein: CAISRHLSTYEQYF
V gene: TRBV9
J gene: TRBJ2-7
CDR3 length: 14

CDR3 protein: CASQQAYDYGYTF
V gene: TRBV5-4
J gene: TRBJ1-2
CDR3 length: 13

CDR3 protein: CASSSGGQGGNEKLFF
V gene: TRBV27
J gene: TRBJ1-4
CDR3 length: 16